The rows below give T cell receptor beta chains drawn from one sample of a study. TCRdb used MiXCR to reprocess the 5' RACE reads, holding one entry per CDR3 protein. The table records roughly 40,000 distinct CDR3 sequences, about 20% of them present only once. Sequences were obtained from naive CD4+ T cells sorted from a lymph node. The source is a female donor with breast cancer. CDR3s include the opening cysteine and the closing phenylalanine or tryptophan. A D gene is named only where the DNA matches it firmly. Clone size, where shown, is once, few, many, or a class for clones that have expanded.

V,size,length,J,D,CDR3,DNA
TRBV10-2,many,13,TRBJ1-5,-,CASSHYGVQPQHF,TGCGCCAGCAGTCACTATGGAGTTCAGCCCCAGCATTTT
TRBV7-6,-,13,TRBJ1-1,-,CASSPDWNTEAFF,TGTGCCAGCAGCCCGGACTGGAACACTGAAGCTTTCTTT
TRBV5-1,few,14,TRBJ2-5,TRBD1,CASSGDRLSKTLYF,TGCGCCAGCAGCGGGGACAGGTTGTCGAAGACCCTGTACTTC
TRBV20-1,-,17,TRBJ2-1,TRBD2,CSAKPGLAGGTYNEQFF,TGCAGTGCTAAACCTGGACTAGCGGGAGGGACCTACAATGAGCAGTTCTTC
TRBV7-9,-,14,TRBJ2-2,TRBD1,CASSSDRDRGELFF,TGTGCCAGCAGTTCTGACAGGGACAGAGGGGAGCTGTTTTTT
TRBV18,once,13,TRBJ2-1,-,CASSPGIGNEQCF,TGTGCCAGCTCACCCGGGATCGGCAATGAGCAGTGCTTC
TRBV3-1,few,13,TRBJ2-7,-,CAGSQVFVAEQYF,TGTGCCGGCAGCCAAGTGTTTGTAGCCGAGCAGTACTTC
TRBV5-1,-,16,TRBJ2-1,TRBD2,CASSLVGSGSVDEQFF,TGCGCCAGCAGCTTGGTTGGTAGCGGGAGTGTGGATGAGCAGTTCTTC
TRBV20-1,-,12,TRBJ2-5,-,CSARKGSRTHYF,TGCAGTGCTAGAAAGGGGAGTAGGACCCATTACTTC
TRBV18,-,16,TRBJ1-2,-,CASSPPGVGSGYGYTF,TGTGCCAGCTCACCACCCGGTGTGGGGTCAGGTTATGGCTACACCTTC
TRBV5-1,many,17,TRBJ2-3,TRBD1,CASSAEETGGFSDTQYF,TGCGCCAGCAGCGCGGAGGAGACAGGGGGTTTCTCAGATACGCAGTATTTT
TRBV5-1,-,19,TRBJ2-3,TRBD2,CASSLERAGGPTGTDTQYF,TGCGCCAGCAGCTTGGAAAGAGCGGGAGGCCCCACGGGCACAGATACGCAGTATTTT
TRBV6-2/TRBV6-3,many,11,TRBJ2-2,-,CASRRTGELFF,TGTGCCAGCAGGCGCACCGGGGAGCTGTTTTTT
TRBV7-8,few,16,TRBJ2-1,-,CASTFRGMSSYNEQFF,TGTGCCAGCACCTTCAGAGGGATGAGCTCCTACAATGAGCAGTTCTTC
TRBV11-3,-,13,TRBJ2-2,-,CASSLEVARELFF,TGTGCCAGTAGCTTAGAGGTAGCGCGGGAGCTGTTTTTT
TRBV20-1,many,12,TRBJ2-7,-,CSASSGPYEQYF,TGCAGTGCTAGTTCCGGACCCTACGAGCAGTACTTC
TRBV25-1,-,13,TRBJ2-7,TRBD1,CASRRDSTYEQYF,TGTGCCAGCAGAAGGGACAGCACATACGAGCAGTACTTC
TRBV4-2,-,13,TRBJ1-1,-,CASSRQALPGAFF,TGTGCCAGCAGCAGACAGGCTCTCCCCGGAGCTTTCTTT
TRBV27,-,14,TRBJ2-1,TRBD1,CASAAPDRRKKQFF,TGTGCCAGCGCCGCTCCGGACAGGAGGAAGAAGCAGTTCTTC
TRBV28,-,20,TRBJ2-4,-,CASSFGARHPGLIAKNIQYF,TGTGCCAGCAGTTTCGGAGCTAGGCATCCGGGCTTAATAGCCAAAAACATTCAGTACTTC
TRBV20-1,few,16,TRBJ2-7,-,CSARDGTGVGIDEQYF,TGCAGTGCTAGAGACGGGACCGGTGTCGGTATCGACGAGCAGTACTTC
TRBV28,-,15,TRBJ1-1,-,CASSVHGGRNTEAFF,TGTGCCAGCAGTGTTCACGGGGGGCGGAACACTGAAGCTTTCTTT
TRBV6-2/TRBV6-3,many,11,TRBJ1-2,-,CASSTMGGYTF,TGTGCCAGCAGTACCATGGGGGGCTACACCTTC
TRBV5-1,-,14,TRBJ2-3,-,CASSLATSTDTQYF,TGCGCCAGCAGCTTGGCCACAAGCACAGATACGCAGTATTTT
TRBV20-1,many,16,TRBJ2-2,TRBD2,CSATQGLESNTGELFF,TGCAGTGCCACCCAGGGACTAGAATCGAACACCGGGGAGCTGTTTTTT
TRBV2,few,13,TRBJ1-2,-,CASSEDGPYGYTF,TGTGCCAGCAGTGAAGACGGGCCCTATGGCTACACCTTC
TRBV12-3/TRBV12-4,many,14,TRBJ1-4,TRBD1,CASSRDRANEKLFF,TGTGCCAGCAGTCGGGACAGGGCGAATGAAAAACTGTTTTTT
TRBV12-3/TRBV12-4,few,13,TRBJ1-5,-,CASTAGGYQPQHF,TGTGCCAGCACAGCGGGAGGTTATCAGCCCCAGCATTTT
TRBV28,-,15,TRBJ2-7,-,CASRPPGTSPYEQYF,TGTGCCAGCAGGCCCCCGGGGACTTCGCCTTACGAGCAGTACTTC
TRBV5-5,few,14,TRBJ1-5,-,CASNRRGVDEPQHF,TGTGCCAGCAACCGGAGGGGGGTCGACGAGCCCCAGCATTTT
TRBV9,-,16,TRBJ2-4,-,CASSVGVGVAKNIQYF,TGTGCCAGCAGCGTAGGGGTTGGGGTAGCCAAAAACATTCAGTACTTC
TRBV20-1,-,14,TRBJ2-3,TRBD2,CSAPPASGGDTQYF,TGCAGTGCCCCGCCGGCTAGCGGGGGTGATACGCAGTATTTT
TRBV5-1,-,15,TRBJ2-7,-,CASSLGSPPTYEQYF,TGCGCCAGCAGCTTGGGCAGCCCTCCAACCTACGAGCAGTACTTC
TRBV5-1,-,13,TRBJ2-5,-,CASSLAFEETQYF,TGCGCCAGCAGCTTGGCCTTTGAAGAGACCCAGTACTTC
TRBV7-2,-,15,TRBJ1-6,TRBD1,CASSVGTGNNSPLHF,TGTGCCAGCAGCGTCGGGACAGGGAATAATTCACCCCTCCACTTT
TRBV5-1,few,15,TRBJ1-4,TRBD1,CASSPHTGGDEKLFF,TGCGCCAGCAGTCCTCATACAGGGGGCGATGAAAAACTGTTTTTT
TRBV20-1,-,14,TRBJ1-6,TRBD1,CSAPSDRGNSPLHF,TGCAGTGCCCCATCCGACAGGGGAAATTCACCCCTCCACTTT
TRBV9,few,12,TRBJ1-2,-,CASSLEHGGYTF,TGTGCCAGCAGCCTAGAACATGGTGGCTACACCTTC
TRBV4-1,-,15,TRBJ2-1,TRBD2,CASSLLAGANNEQFF,TGCGCCAGCAGCCTTTTAGCGGGAGCCAACAATGAGCAGTTCTTC
TRBV7-2,many,14,TRBJ2-3,TRBD2,CASSRDYRADTQYF,TGTGCCAGCAGCCGGGACTATAGGGCAGATACGCAGTATTTT
TRBV5-1,-,16,TRBJ1-6,-,CASSPGGGDYNSPLHF,TGCGCCAGCAGCCCAGGAGGTGGGGACTATAATTCACCCCTCCACTTT
TRBV10-3,few,15,TRBJ2-3,-,CAISGQAPSVDTQYF,TGTGCCATCAGTGGCCAGGCTCCCTCGGTAGATACGCAGTATTTT
TRBV24-1,-,17,TRBJ2-2,-,CATSDFSGTLPNGELFF,TGTGCCACCAGTGATTTTTCCGGGACTCTGCCTAACGGGGAGCTGTTTTTT
TRBV9,few,13,TRBJ1-4,-,CASSVRVEGKLFF,TGTGCCAGCAGCGTAAGGGTCGAGGGAAAACTGTTTTTT
TRBV4-2,-,15,TRBJ2-1,TRBD2,CASSRGLAGVYEQFF,TGTGCCAGCAGCCGGGGACTAGCGGGAGTGTATGAGCAGTTCTTC
TRBV7-2,few,16,TRBJ1-1,-,CASSLVYAGPNTEAFF,TGTGCCAGCAGCTTAGTATACGCGGGGCCGAACACTGAAGCTTTCTTT
TRBV6-2/TRBV6-3,-,12,TRBJ2-5,-,CASSPGKETQYF,TGTGCCAGCAGCCCAGGAAAAGAGACCCAGTACTTC
TRBV29-1,many,13,TRBJ1-2,-,CSVEALTNYGYTF,TGCAGCGTTGAAGCGCTTACTAACTATGGCTACACCTTC
TRBV30,few,12,TRBJ1-2,-,CAWGRGVGGYTF,TGTGCCTGGGGTCGAGGGGTCGGTGGCTACACCTTC
TRBV6-2/TRBV6-3,few,15,TRBJ2-7,-,CAGSAPTVFRGEKYF,TGTGCCGGCAGCGCCCCCACGGTCTTCAGGGGCGAGAAGTACTTC
TRBV10-3,few,14,TRBJ1-1,-,CAISPRGLGTEAFF,TGTGCCATCAGTCCCAGGGGACTAGGAACTGAAGCTTTCTTT
TRBV7-2,many,14,TRBJ1-1,-,CASSSEVGRTEAFF,TGTGCCAGCAGCTCCGAAGTGGGTAGGACTGAAGCTTTCTTT
TRBV7-3,few,13,TRBJ2-7,TRBD1,CASSFDRGDSKYF,TGTGCCAGCAGCTTCGACAGGGGAGACTCCAAGTACTTC
TRBV6-1,many,13,TRBJ1-5,-,CASRVTGFQPQHF,TGTGCCAGCAGGGTAACAGGTTTCCAGCCCCAGCATTTT
TRBV28,-,14,TRBJ1-2,TRBD1,CASTSGQGHYGYTF,TGTGCCAGCACCTCGGGACAGGGGCACTATGGCTACACCTTC
TRBV9,many,14,TRBJ1-1,TRBD1,CASSRRDRASEAFF,TGTGCCAGCAGCAGAAGGGACAGGGCGTCTGAAGCTTTCTTT
TRBV2,few,14,TRBJ2-3,TRBD2,CASSEPGGSDTQYF,TGTGCCAGCAGTGAACCGGGAGGCTCAGATACGCAGTATTTT